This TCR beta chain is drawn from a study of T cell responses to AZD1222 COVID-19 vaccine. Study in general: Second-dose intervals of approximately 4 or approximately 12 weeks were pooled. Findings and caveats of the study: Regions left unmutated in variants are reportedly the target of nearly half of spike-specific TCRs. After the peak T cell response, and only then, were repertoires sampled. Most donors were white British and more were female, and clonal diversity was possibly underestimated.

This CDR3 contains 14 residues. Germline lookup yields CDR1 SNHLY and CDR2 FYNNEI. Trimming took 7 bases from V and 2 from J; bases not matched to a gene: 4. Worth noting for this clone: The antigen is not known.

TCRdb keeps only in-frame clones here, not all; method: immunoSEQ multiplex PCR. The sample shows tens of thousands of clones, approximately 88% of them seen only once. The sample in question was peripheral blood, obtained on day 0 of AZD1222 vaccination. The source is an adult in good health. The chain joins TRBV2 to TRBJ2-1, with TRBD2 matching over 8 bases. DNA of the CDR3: TGTGCCAGCAATGGCGGGAGGACCTACAATGAGCAGTTCTTC. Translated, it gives CASNGGRTYNEQFF.